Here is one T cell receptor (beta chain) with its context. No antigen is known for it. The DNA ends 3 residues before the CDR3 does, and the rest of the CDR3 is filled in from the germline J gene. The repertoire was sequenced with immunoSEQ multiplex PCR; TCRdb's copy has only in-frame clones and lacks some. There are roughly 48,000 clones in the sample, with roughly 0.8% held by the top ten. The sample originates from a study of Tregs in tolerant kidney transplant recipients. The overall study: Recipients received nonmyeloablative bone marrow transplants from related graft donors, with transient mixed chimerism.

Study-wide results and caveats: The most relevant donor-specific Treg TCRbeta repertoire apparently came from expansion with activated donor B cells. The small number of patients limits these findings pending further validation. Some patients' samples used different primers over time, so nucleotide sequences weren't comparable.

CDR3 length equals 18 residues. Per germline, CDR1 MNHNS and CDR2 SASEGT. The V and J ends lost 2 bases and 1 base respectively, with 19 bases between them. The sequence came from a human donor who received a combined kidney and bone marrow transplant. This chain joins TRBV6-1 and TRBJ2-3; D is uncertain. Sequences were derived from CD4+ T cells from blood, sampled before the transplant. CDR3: CASSEQARGTYGTDTQYF. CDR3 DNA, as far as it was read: TGTGCCAGCAGTGAACAGGCGCGAGGTACCTACGGCACAGATACG.